The 30 T cell receptor beta chains in this list originate from one sample, sequenced in a study of post-analysis software for immune sequencing data. Their antigens remain unidentified. The study, taken as a whole, reports: Higher frequency in patients than in controls was seen for roughly five TRBV segments, with TRBV5-6, TRBV5-1 and TRBV20-1 among them.

The TCR beta cDNA libraries carried unique molecular identifiers. Using its own MiXCR run on the PCR reads, TCRdb lists one record per CDR3 protein. The data show 380,000 or so distinct CDR3 sequences, with less than 35% seen just once and around an eighth held by the top ten. The specimen sequenced was blood. The receptors here all came from a girl aged 5-17 years with multiple sclerosis.

This chain links TRBV6-1 with TRBJ2-5; 10 bases are a match to TRBD2. The CDR3 length is 17 residues. The V and J ends lost 1 base and 5 bases, in that order; junction bases with no gene match: 10. CDR1 is MNHNS and CDR2 is SASEGT in the germline V gene. This CDR3 reads CASSEESGGDARETQYF. The CDR3 DNA reads TGTGCCAGCAGTGAAGAGAGCGGGGGGGATGCACGGGAGACCCAGTACTTC.

The sample holds a few counts of this clonotype. The chain couples TRBV20-1 to TRBJ2-7, with a weak D call TRBD2 (6 bases). CDR3 length: 13 residues. Germline CDR1 reads DFQATT; CDR2 reads SNEGSKA (reference sequence). The germline V and J ends were trimmed by 7 bases and 4 bases, with 17 bases remaining between them. The CDR3 protein is CSVAGPPHYEQYF. CDR3 nucleotide sequence: TGCAGTGTCGCGGGACCCCCTCATTACGAGCAGTACTTC.

This clonotype was found a few times. J is TRBJ1-4 and V is TRBV6-5, with a tentative D call TRBD1 (5 bases). The germline V gene has CDR1 MNHEY and CDR2 SVGAGI. This CDR3 region has 15 residues. The V and J ends lost 2 bases and 5 bases respectively, with 12 bases between them. The DNA for the CDR3 is TGTGCCAGCAGTTACGCCGGGGGGAGGAATGAAAAACTGTTTTTT. Its translation: CASSYAGGRNEKLFF.

This clonotype was observed a handful of times. The rearrangement links TRBV14 to TRBJ2-1; a possible D gene is TRBD2 (7 bases). This CDR3 comprises 15 residues. Trimming took 1 base from V and 6 from J, leaving 13 bases between them. From germline, CDR1 is SGHDN and CDR2 FVKESK. CDR3 residues: CASSQGGGGRNEQFF. Here the CDR3 DNA reads TGTGCCAGCAGCCAAGGAGGGGGGGGCCGCAATGAGCAGTTCTTC.

The V gene is TRBV7-2, the J gene TRBJ1-1; 7 bases agree with TRBD1. The V gene end was trimmed by 6 bases and the J gene end by 8 bases; junction bases not matched to a gene: 9. Germline loops: CDR1 SGHTA, CDR2 FQGNSA. CDR3 length: 13 residues. The CDR3 region has the DNA TGTGCCAGCAGTAGAAACAGGGGTAACGAAGCTTTCTTT. This sequence encodes CASSRNRGNEAFF.

V and J are TRBV12-3 or TRBV12-4 and TRBJ1-6; no definite D call. The germline V and J ends were trimmed by 5 bases and 9 bases, with 8 bases remaining between them. This CDR3 comprises 12 residues. CDR3: CASSPVVSPLHF. The DNA for the CDR3 is TGTGCCAGCAGTCCCGTGGTTTCACCCCTCCACTTT.

The table lists this clonotype with a few counts. The rearrangement links TRBV5-5 to TRBJ1-5; the D gene is possibly TRBD1 (5 bases). This CDR3 contains 14 residues. Germline CDR1 reads SGHKS; CDR2 reads YYEKEE (reference sequence). Trimming cost V 4 bases and J 5 bases, with 13 bases left between them. DNA of the CDR3: TGTGCCAGCAGCCTCGGGACCCCCGATCAGCCCCAGCATTTT. Its translation: CASSLGTPDQPQHF. Full variable domain (rest looked up from reference TRBV5-5 and TRBJ1-5): DAGVTQSPTHLIKTRGQQVTLRCSPISGHKSVSWYQQVLGQGPQFIFQYYEKEERGRGNFPDRFSARQFPNYSSELNVNALLLGDSALYLCASSLGTPDQPQHFGDGTRLSIL.

The chain links TRBV20-1 to TRBJ2-1; the D gene could be TRBD1 or TRBD2 (6 bases each). Per the germline V gene, CDR1 is DFQATT and CDR2 is SNEGSKA (reference sequence). The V and J ends lost 2 bases and 5 bases respectively, with 31 bases between them. There are 20 residues in the CDR3. The DNA of the CDR3 is TGCAGTGCTAGAAATCTTCACGTTGACAGGCCAGGGAGGATCAACAATGAGCAGTTCTTC. Protein product: CSARNLHVDRPGRINNEQFF.

Many counts were recorded for this clonotype. V gene TRBV11-2 combines with J gene TRBJ1-1, with a tentative D call TRBD1 (5 bases). The CDR3 runs to 13 residues. Germline V gene data show CDR1 as SGHAT and CDR2 as FQNNGV. The ends were cut back, 6 bases at V and 1 base at J, with 9 bases in the middle. The CDR3 spells CASSLTENTEAFF. The DNA for the CDR3 is TGTGCCAGCAGTTTGACAGAGAACACTGAAGCTTTCTTT. Looking up the rest from reference TRBV11-2 and TRBJ1-1 gives the full variable domain: EAGVAQSPRYKIIEKRQSVAFWCNPISGHATLYWYQQILGQGPKLLIQFQNNGVVDDSQLPKDRFSAERLKGVDSTLKIQPAKLEDSAVYLCASSLTENTEAFFGQGTRLTVV.

The chain links TRBV2 to TRBJ2-3; TRBD2 aligns across 14 bases. Per the germline V gene, CDR1 is SNHLY and CDR2 is FYNNEI. This CDR3 contains 16 residues. Losses at the gene ends were 6 bases for V and 2 bases for J; bases not matched to a gene: 4. Here the CDR3 DNA reads TGTGCCAGCAGCCAGGGACTAGCGGGGGACACAGATACGCAGTATTTT. It is translated as CASSQGLAGDTDTQYF.

The V gene is TRBV6-6, the J gene TRBJ2-1; TRBD1 might be the D (6 bases). There are 15 residues in the CDR3. CDR1 and CDR2 (germline): MNHNY, SVGAGI (reference sequence). V was pared by 6 bases and J by 0 bases, with 12 bases between. CDR3 sequence (DNA): TGTGCCAGCAGGTCCCAGGGGATCTCCTACAATGAGCAGTTCTTC. This codes for CASRSQGISYNEQFF.

This chain joins TRBV20-1 and TRBJ1-6; 8 nucleotides match TRBD1. The junction had 6 bases not matched to a gene; V was cut back by 2 bases and J by 9 bases. The germline CDR1 and CDR2 sequences are DFQATT and SNEGSKA (reference sequence). This CDR3 region has 14 residues. CDR3 DNA: TGCAGTGCTAGACAGGGGGCTGAAGGTTCACCCCTCCACTTT. This codes for CSARQGAEGSPLHF.

Note on this clonotype: Germline is not matched at one junction end, which may reflect a read error. This chain uses TRBV12-3 or TRBV12-4 with TRBJ2-3; D ambiguous. The CDR3 has 13 residues. The CDR3 reads CASTLAPSDTRYF. CDR3 nucleotide sequence: TGTGCCAGCACCTTGGCCCCTTCAGATACGCGGTATTTT.

The chain has TRBV14 and TRBJ2-1; no clear D gene. Trimming cost V 6 bases and J 4 bases, with 16 bases left between them. The CDR3 covers 15 residues. Germline assignment: CDR1 SGHDN and CDR2 FVKESK. CDR3: CASRPRIGPYNEQFF. CDR3 sequence (DNA): TGTGCCAGCAGGCCACGAATCGGTCCTTACAATGAGCAGTTCTTC.

This clonotype has more than one count but fewer than ten. The genes are TRBV7-2 and TRBJ2-3; D may be TRBD1 or TRBD2 (6 bases each). The CDR3 loop spans 14 amino acids. Germline V gives CDR1 SGHTA, CDR2 FQGNSA. Deletions cut 7 bases from V and 0 bases from J, with 11 bases between. DNA for the CDR3: TGTGCCAGCATACTAGGGGGGAGCACAGATACGCAGTATTTT. It is translated as CASILGGSTDTQYF.

The table lists this clonotype with a few counts. This chain links TRBV7-2 with TRBJ1-2; TRBD1 is a possible D gene (5 bases). This CDR3 has 16 residues. From germline, CDR1 is SGHTA and CDR2 FQGNSA. The ends were cut back, 0 bases at V and 4 bases at J, with 15 bases in the middle. As DNA, the CDR3 is TGTGCCAGCAGCTTAGCGCCAAGGGACCCCCGCTATGGCTACACCTTC. This encodes CASSLAPRDPRYGYTF.

The V gene is TRBV6-5, the J gene TRBJ2-3; 9 bases agree with TRBD2. Germline-derived CDR1 and CDR2 are MNHEY and SVGAGI. Trimming took 0 bases from V and 0 from J; bases not matched to a gene: 1. The CDR3 is made up of 16 amino acids. The CDR3 DNA reads as TGTGCCAGCAGTTACTCCCTAGCGGGGAGCACAGATACGCAGTATTTT. This sequence encodes CASSYSLAGSTDTQYF.

This clonotype was counted between two and nine times. The genes are TRBV20-1 and TRBJ1-1; D remains unclear. Trimming stripped 5 bases from V and 0 bases from J, with 13 bases between. The CDR3 covers 14 residues. Per germline, CDR1 DFQATT and CDR2 SNEGSKA (reference sequence). The CDR3 DNA sequence: TGCAGTGCTGCTGGCCAAAGAATGAACACTGAAGCTTTCTTT. It is translated as CSAAGQRMNTEAFF.

The sample holds one count of this clonotype. In nucleotides, the CDR3 is TGTGCCAGCAGACCCCTGGACCTCACAACCTTAAACTATGGCTACACCTTC. Protein product: CASRPLDLTTLNYGYTF. The J gene is TRBJ1-2, the V gene TRBV28; D unclear. CDR3 length: 17 amino acids. The V gene's germline CDR1 is MDHEN and CDR2 SYDVKM. With 6 bases removed from V and 2 bases from J, the gap between germline ends came to 22 bases.

In its sample, this clonotype was seen many times. The J gene is TRBJ2-1, the V gene TRBV29-1; no reliable D call. The CDR3 is 15 residues long. V was shortened by 4 bases and J by 0 bases, with 13 bases between the two germline ends. CDR1 is SQVTM, CDR2 ANQGSEA, per germline. The chain's CDR3 is CSVGSRRSSYNEQFF. Here the CDR3 DNA reads TGCAGCGTTGGGTCCCGACGTAGCTCCTACAATGAGCAGTTCTTC.

This clonotype was seen only a few times. The J gene is TRBJ2-7, the V gene TRBV2; D call uncertain. Trimming cost V 8 bases and J 1 base, with 12 bases left between them. Germline V gene lookup returns CDR1 SNHLY and CDR2 FYNNEI. The CDR3 is 13 residues long. The CDR3 DNA is TGTGCCAGCCTTCCTCGGGCATCCTACGAGCAGTACTTC. Translating gives CASLPRASYEQYF.

This chain joins TRBV7-2 and TRBJ2-3; D might be TRBD1 (5 bases). Trimming cost V 5 bases and J 1 base, with 16 bases left between them. CDR3 length equals 16 residues. Germline V lookup: CDR1 SGHTA, CDR2 FQGNSA. CDR3 DNA: TGTGCCAGCAGCGGAGATTGGACACAAGGCACAGATACGCAGTATTTT. This translates into CASSGDWTQGTDTQYF.

Remarks on this clonotype: At one end the junction does not follow the germline gene, possibly because of a read error. The V call is TRBV12-3 or TRBV12-4, the J call TRBJ2-6; D is possibly TRBD2 (7 bases). This CDR3 contains 14 residues. CDR3 amino acids: CASTEGGPASVLTF. Written as DNA, the CDR3 is TGTGCCAGCACCGAGGGGGGGCCAGCCAGCGTCCTGACTTTC.

The V gene is TRBV3-1, the J gene TRBJ2-5, with a weak D call TRBD2 (5 bases). The DNA end is more similar to TRBJ2-7, so the J call may be wrong. Per the germline V gene, CDR1 is LGHDT and CDR2 is YNNKEL (reference sequence). The CDR3 runs to 15 residues. This CDR3 reads CASSQAVAGRDEQYF. CDR3 sequence (DNA): TGTGCCAGCAGCCAGGCTGTGGCGGGTCGGGACGAGCAGTACTTC.

This clonotype came up a few times. The chain joins TRBV20-1 to TRBJ2-1, with unresolved D. CDR1 DFQATT and CDR2 SNEGSKA come from the germline V gene (reference sequence). CDR3 length: 14 residues. V was cut by 6 bases and J by 4 bases, with 16 bases left in between. CDR3 bases: TGCAGTGCCCCCCGATCTACTATTTACAATGAGCAGTTCTTC. This gives the protein CSAPRSTIYNEQFF.

The gene calls are TRBV29-1 and TRBJ1-2, with TRBD1 as a possible D gene (5 bases). The CDR3 has 11 amino acids. V was pared by 7 bases and J by 0 bases, with 6 bases between. In germline, CDR1 is SQVTM, CDR2 ANQGSEA. The CDR3 is CSGGANYGYTF. The CDR3 bases are TGCAGCGGGGGGGCTAACTATGGCTACACCTTC. Full variable domain (remainder filled in from reference TRBV29-1 and TRBJ1-2): SAVISQKPSRDICQRGTSLTIQCQVDSQVTMMFWYRQQPGQSLTLIATANQGSEATYESGFVIDKFPISRPNLTFSTLTVSNMSPEDSSIYLCSGGANYGYTFGSGTRLTVV.

This clonotype has more than one count but fewer than ten. V gene TRBV11-2 combines with J gene TRBJ2-5, with TRBD1 matching 8 bases. Germline CDR1 reads SGHAT; CDR2 reads FQNNGV. This CDR3 comprises 15 residues. Trimming at V came to 5 bases and at J to 2 bases, leaving 7 bases not matched to a gene. CDR3 protein: CASSAVDRAQETQYF. The DNA of the CDR3 is TGTGCCAGCAGCGCGGTGGACAGGGCTCAAGAGACCCAGTACTTC.

The V call is TRBV11-3, the J call TRBJ2-1, with D uncertain. The germline CDR1 and CDR2 sequences are SGHNT and YENEEA. CDR3 length: 13 amino acids. V was cut by 1 base and J by 6 bases, with 7 bases left in between. The CDR3: CASSLGRVNEQFF. The CDR3 coding sequence is TGTGCCAGCAGCTTAGGTCGGGTCAATGAGCAGTTCTTC.

The chain couples TRBV20-1 to TRBJ2-1; D is possibly TRBD1 or TRBD2 (6 bases each). CDR3 length: 14 residues. Trimming left V 7 bases short and J 0 bases short, with 13 bases between. Germline V gives CDR1 DFQATT, CDR2 SNEGSKA (reference sequence). As DNA, the CDR3 is TGCAGTGGCACGGGGGCAAGCTCCTACAATGAGCAGTTCTTC. The encoded protein is CSGTGASSYNEQFF.

This clonotype was observed a few times. The genes are TRBV7-2 and TRBJ1-5, with 8 bases lining up with TRBD1. This CDR3 spans 16 amino acids. Trimming took 4 bases from V and 2 from J; bases not matched to a gene: 7. CDR1 is SGHTA and CDR2 is FQGNSA in the germline V gene. CDR3 in DNA: TGTGCCAGCAGCTCTCAGGGGGCTTATGGCAATCAGCCCCAGCATTTT. It codes for CASSSQGAYGNQPQHF. The complete variable domain, with remaining parts taken from reference TRBV7-2 and TRBJ1-5, reads GAGVSQSPSNKVTEKGKDVELRCDPISGHTALYWYRQSLGQGLEFLIYFQGNSAPDKSGLPSDRFSAERTGGSVSTLTIQRTQQEDSAVYLCASSSQGAYGNQPQHFGDGTRLSIL.